The following is a T cell receptor beta chain sequence with its context. The source material, RNA transcripts, was used to amplify TCR beta CDR3 regions. HTBI primers drove first-round RT-PCR of the TCR CDR3. From the multiplex PCR reads, TCRdb called clonotypes with MiXCR, one entry per CDR3 protein. The sample lists about 420,000 distinct CDR3 sequences, approximately 14% occurring once. These data belong to a study of T cells in Graves' hyperthyroidism and ophthalmopathy. Deletions cut 2 bases from V and 5 bases from J, with 24 bases between. The CDR3 runs 18 residues. CDR1 LGHNA and CDR2 YSLEER come from the germline V gene.

This sequence joins TRBV4-3 and TRBJ2-5; D is possibly TRBD2 (6 bases). Input material: blood. The clonotype comes from a woman between 18 and 29 years old with Graves' hyperthyroidism. CDR3 nucleotide sequence: TGCGCCAGCAGCCAACACGGGAGTTGGGACGGCGAACGGGAGACCCAGTACTTC. Protein product: CASSQHGSWDGERETQYF.